These T cell receptor beta chains were read from a single sample in a study of T cells after yellow fever vaccination. TCRdb independently ran MiXCR on the 5' RACE reads; one entry per CDR3 protein. Found here are around 340,000 distinct CDR3 sequences, around 12% of them singletons; the top ten hold 3% to 4%. The sample was CD4+ T cells sorted from PBMCs, taken 15 days after the yellow fever booster vaccination. The receptors stem from a young man who received the YFV17D yellow fever vaccine. Each CDR3 is given with its conserved first and last residue. The order of the fields is J gene, V gene, CDR3 protein.

j_gene: TRBJ2-5; v_gene: TRBV24-1; CDR3aa: CVPSSGTSLETQYF
j_gene: TRBJ2-7; v_gene: TRBV10-3; CDR3aa: CAISDRDTSSYEQYF
j_gene: TRBJ1-2; v_gene: TRBV10-2; CDR3aa: CASSELRQNYGYTF
j_gene: TRBJ2-3; v_gene: TRBV10-3; CDR3aa: CAISVGSGGLTDTQYF
j_gene: TRBJ2-7; v_gene: TRBV7-9; CDR3aa: CASSLGGGLYEQYF
j_gene: TRBJ1-2; v_gene: TRBV20-1; CDR3aa: CSARGGNYGYTF
j_gene: TRBJ2-1; v_gene: TRBV23-1; CDR3aa: CASSQQGCCNEQFF
j_gene: TRBJ2-1; v_gene: TRBV4-3; CDR3aa: CASSQERYGGPYNEQFF
j_gene: TRBJ2-2; v_gene: TRBV12-3/TRBV12-4; CDR3aa: CASSLPDRGRTGELFF
j_gene: TRBJ2-2; v_gene: TRBV6-1; CDR3aa: CASRGTGGFIGELFF
j_gene: TRBJ2-1; v_gene: TRBV6-2/TRBV6-3; CDR3aa: CASSSTGYLGSEQFF
j_gene: TRBJ2-5; v_gene: TRBV10-3; CDR3aa: CAISDATRRAETQYF
j_gene: TRBJ1-1; v_gene: TRBV6-5; CDR3aa: CASSYGGAENTEAFF
j_gene: TRBJ1-1; v_gene: TRBV7-2; CDR3aa: CASSRPGGGTEAFF
j_gene: TRBJ2-7; v_gene: TRBV6-5; CDR3aa: CASSWSLGQGKEQYF
j_gene: TRBJ2-3; v_gene: TRBV5-5; CDR3aa: CASSVMGGILRDTQYF
j_gene: TRBJ2-1; v_gene: TRBV27; CDR3aa: CASSPHGRTRVYNEQFF
j_gene: TRBJ1-2; v_gene: TRBV29-1; CDR3aa: CSVSPLTRNGYTF
j_gene: TRBJ1-5; v_gene: TRBV6-6; CDR3aa: CASSYESNQPQHF
j_gene: TRBJ2-3; v_gene: TRBV25-1; CDR3aa: CASSDGGIGTDTQYF
j_gene: TRBJ1-5; v_gene: TRBV15; CDR3aa: CATSRGVGSQPQHF
j_gene: TRBJ2-1; v_gene: TRBV4-1; CDR3aa: CASSQDAGGVYYNEQFF
j_gene: TRBJ1-1; v_gene: TRBV10-3; CDR3aa: CAITPGQGTRATNTEAFF
j_gene: TRBJ1-2; v_gene: TRBV7-9; CDR3aa: CASSPQGGPYGYTF
j_gene: TRBJ2-7; v_gene: TRBV20-1; CDR3aa: CSAKGLTGQYF
j_gene: TRBJ1-2; v_gene: TRBV7-2; CDR3aa: CASSFFGDVYGYTF
j_gene: TRBJ1-1; v_gene: TRBV6-2/TRBV6-3; CDR3aa: CATLRRDRATEAFF
j_gene: TRBJ1-4; v_gene: TRBV5-1; CDR3aa: CASSPISPGTGDGEKLFF
j_gene: TRBJ2-7; v_gene: TRBV7-2; CDR3aa: CASSFLEGYEQYF
j_gene: TRBJ1-2; v_gene: TRBV27; CDR3aa: CASSLLGSPTYGYTF
j_gene: TRBJ2-5; v_gene: TRBV15; CDR3aa: CATSRGGQGQETQYF
j_gene: TRBJ2-1; v_gene: TRBV20-1; CDR3aa: CSARGSPGAYNEQFF
j_gene: TRBJ2-5; v_gene: TRBV5-1; CDR3aa: CASSSLTSFETQYF
j_gene: TRBJ2-5; v_gene: TRBV27; CDR3aa: CASSFQGAGGETQYF
j_gene: TRBJ1-5; v_gene: TRBV29-1; CDR3aa: CSALGPGQGQGEPQHF
j_gene: TRBJ2-2; v_gene: TRBV10-3; CDR3aa: CAISSSGELFF
j_gene: TRBJ2-3; v_gene: TRBV6-5; CDR3aa: CASSYSPWGTDTQYF
j_gene: TRBJ1-1; v_gene: TRBV3-1; CDR3aa: CASSQVLNTEAFF
j_gene: TRBJ1-6; v_gene: TRBV6-5; CDR3aa: CASSSSLQQGTVSPLHF
j_gene: TRBJ1-3; v_gene: TRBV7-3; CDR3aa: CASSLVDGDTIYF